A single sample is the source of the 12 T cell receptor beta chains below, sequenced in a study of PD-1 blockade in classical Hodgkin lymphoma. Each patient's relapse followed autologous stem cell transplantation, and brentuximab vedotin exposure varied. Assay: immunoSEQ multiplex PCR; the TCRdb copy retains only in-frame clones and omits some. The sample lists about 90,000 clones; over 90% were seen once. The sequencing used peripheral blood mononuclear cells (PBMCs), collected before the second cycle of nivolumab. The source is a human donor with classical Hodgkin lymphoma.

J is TRBJ2-7 and V is TRBV28, with D possibly being TRBD1 (5 bases). V dropped 3 bases and J dropped 7 bases, with 13 bases sitting between them. CDR1 is MDHEN, CDR2 SYDVKM, per germline. The CDR3 spans 13 residues. CDR3 loop: CASSFGAQAEQYF. CDR3 in DNA: TGTGCCAGCAGTTTTGGGGCTCAGGCTGAGCAGTACTTC.

The chain combines TRBV6-5 with TRBJ1-1, with no clear D. Looked up from germline, CDR1 is MNHEY and CDR2 is SVGAGI. V was cut by 3 bases and J by 9 bases, with 8 bases left in between. The CDR3 totals 11 residues. The CDR3 DNA is TGTGCCAGCAGTTATGGGCCACAAGCTTTCTTT. This translates into CASSYGPQAFF.

The chain is built from TRBV19 and TRBJ2-4; possibly TRBD2 for D (6 bases). This CDR3 region has 14 residues. V was trimmed by 3 bases and J by 8 bases, leaving 14 bases between them. The germline gives CDR1 LNHDA, CDR2 SQIVND (reference sequence). The DNA for the CDR3 is TGTGCCAGTAGTATTCCCGGGGGTTTGGACATTCAGTACTTC. This translates into CASSIPGGLDIQYF. Drawing the rest from reference TRBV19 and TRBJ2-4, the complete variable domain is DGGITQSPKYLFRKEGQNVTLSCEQNLNHDAMYWYRQDPGQGLRLIYYSQIVNDFQKGDIAEGYSVSREKKESFPLTVTSAQKNPTAFYLCASSIPGGLDIQYFGAGTRLSVL.

The chain is built from TRBV9 and TRBJ2-3, with 7 bases lining up with TRBD1. CDR1 and CDR2 from the germline V gene are SGDLS and YYNGEE. Losses at the gene ends were 2 bases for V and 4 bases for J; bases not matched to a gene: 10. The CDR3 loop spans 16 amino acids. The CDR3 sequence is CASSVRQGKEADTQYF. In DNA form, the CDR3 reads TGTGCCAGCAGCGTGCGACAGGGAAAGGAAGCAGATACGCAGTATTTT.

This chain connects TRBV9 to TRBJ2-1; D may be TRBD2 (5 bases). The germline gives CDR1 SGDLS, CDR2 YYNGEE. V gave up 1 base and J gave up 9 bases, with 17 bases separating them. The CDR3 is 15 amino acids. CDR3 in amino acids: CASSVRTSPISEQFF. CDR3 bases: TGTGCCAGCAGCGTACGGACTTCTCCTATTAGTGAGCAGTTCTTC.

This clone has more than one count but fewer than ten. This rearrangement joins TRBV2 to TRBJ2-2; 7 bases are shared with TRBD2. The germline gives CDR1 SNHLY, CDR2 FYNNEI. The ends lost 6 bases at V and 2 bases at J; junction bases unmatched: 9. CDR3 length: 16 residues. This CDR3 reads CASRFYREANTGELFF. In DNA, the CDR3 is TGTGCCAGCAGGTTCTACCGGGAGGCAAACACCGGGGAGCTGTTTTTT.

The chain is built from TRBV7-9 and TRBJ2-2; 12 nucleotides align to TRBD2. Losses at the gene ends were 6 bases for V and 1 base for J; bases not matched to a gene: 9. CDR1 and CDR2 from the germline V gene are SEHNR and FQNEAQ (reference sequence). This CDR3 comprises 18 residues. Here the CDR3 DNA reads TGTGCCAGCAGATCCCCTAGCGGGAGGGGGATGAACACCGGGGAGCTGTTTTTT. Protein product: CASRSPSGRGMNTGELFF.

This chain links TRBV4-1 with TRBJ2-4; D is ambiguous. Between the trimmed V and J ends, which lost 3 bases and 0 bases, there was a span of 9 bases. The germline V gene has CDR1 MGHRA and CDR2 YSYEKL. This CDR3 is 15 amino acids long. The CDR3 nucleotides are TGCGCCAGCAGCCACCCGGACCTAGCCAAAAACATTCAGTACTTC. It translates to CASSHPDLAKNIQYF.

V and J are TRBV5-4 and TRBJ1-3; a possible D gene is TRBD1 (6 bases). Trimming removed 0 bases at V and 4 bases at J, with 8 bases between. Germline V gives CDR1 SGHNT, CDR2 YYREEE (reference sequence). The CDR3 spans 14 residues. The CDR3 sequence: CASSLEQGGNTIYF. For the CDR3, the DNA is TGTGCCAGCAGCTTGGAACAGGGAGGAAACACCATATATTTT. Complete variable domain (other parts from reference TRBV5-4 and TRBJ1-3): ETGVTQSPTHLIKTRGQQVTLRCSSQSGHNTVSWYQQALGQGPQFIFQYYREEENGRGNFPPRFSGLQFPNYSSELNVNALELDDSALYLCASSLEQGGNTIYFGEGSWLTVV.

The chain carries TRBV27 and TRBJ2-5; 7 bases line up with TRBD2. The DNA end lines up better with TRBJ2-7; the J call may be wrong. Germline CDR1 is MNHEY and CDR2 is SMNVEV (reference sequence). This CDR3 spans 14 amino acids. This CDR3 is CASSLAGASYEQYF. The CDR3 DNA reads TGTGCCAGCAGTTTAGCGGGAGCGTCCTACGAGCAGTACTTC.

CDR3 protein: CAWNPGQGVAEQYF. The CDR3 DNA reads as TGTGCCTGGAACCCGGGACAGGGAGTTGCCGAGCAGTACTTC. The gene calls are TRBV30 and TRBJ2-7, with 9 bases that match TRBD1. The CDR3 is 14 residues long. CDR1 and CDR2 (germline): GTSNPN, SVGIG (reference sequence). With V trimmed by 4 bases and J by 6 bases, 10 bases remained unmatched.

V is TRBV10-3 and J is TRBJ2-3, with TRBD2 matching over 12 bases. In germline, CDR1 is ENHRY, CDR2 SYGVKD. This CDR3 has 23 amino acids. Trimming took 0 bases from V and 2 from J; bases not matched to a gene: 21. CDR3 coding DNA: TGTGCCATCAGTGAGTCGGCCTCCACGACTAGCGGGAGTATCCCCTATCTCACAGATACGCAGTATTTT. Residues: CAISESASTTSGSIPYLTDTQYF.